This TCR beta chain was documented in a study of shared clonotypes between healthy human individuals. Only in-frame clones appear in the TCRdb table, and some are missing; sequencing was by immunoSEQ multiplex PCR. In the table there are 450,000 to 500,000 clones, 60% to 80% of which are singletons. Regarding the study as a whole: Sampling covered blood only; tissue repertoires likely differ. Investigators expected sequencing depth to affect clonotype sharing among donors.

In the case of this clone: No antigen is known for it.

Sequenced: PBMCs. This sequence was found in a woman in her forties in good health. Some clones in this sample may be carry-over from other donors' samples.

CDR3 sequence: CASSLESGQGYEQYF. The CDR3 nucleotides read TGTGCCAGCAGCTTAGAGTCGGGACAGGGGTACGAGCAGTACTTC. The chain couples TRBV11-2 to TRBJ2-7, with TRBD1 matching 10 bases. V was clipped by 0 bases and J by 4 bases; unmatched bases: 3. The CDR3 is made up of 15 amino acids. The germline V gene has CDR1 SGHAT and CDR2 FQNNGV. The variable domain in full, with the rest retrieved from reference TRBV11-2 and TRBJ2-7, is EAGVAQSPRYKIIEKRQSVAFWCNPISGHATLYWYQQILGQGPKLLIQFQNNGVVDDSQLPKDRFSAERLKGVDSTLKIQPAKLEDSAVYLCASSLESGQGYEQYFGPGTRLTVT.